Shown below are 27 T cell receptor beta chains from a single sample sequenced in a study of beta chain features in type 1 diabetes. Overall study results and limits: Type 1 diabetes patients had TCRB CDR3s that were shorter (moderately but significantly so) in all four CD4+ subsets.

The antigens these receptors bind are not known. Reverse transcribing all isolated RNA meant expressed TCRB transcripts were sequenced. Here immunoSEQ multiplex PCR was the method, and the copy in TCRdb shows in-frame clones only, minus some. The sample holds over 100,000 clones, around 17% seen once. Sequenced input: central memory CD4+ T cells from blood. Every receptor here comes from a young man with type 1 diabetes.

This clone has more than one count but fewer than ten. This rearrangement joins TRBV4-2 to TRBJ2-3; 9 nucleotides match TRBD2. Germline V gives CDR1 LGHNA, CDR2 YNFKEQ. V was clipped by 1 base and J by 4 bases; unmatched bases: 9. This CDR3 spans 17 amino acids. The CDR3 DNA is TGTGCCAGCAGCCAAGGGGGCGGCGGGGGGGCCGCAGATACGCAGTATTTT. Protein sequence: CASSQGGGGGAADTQYF.

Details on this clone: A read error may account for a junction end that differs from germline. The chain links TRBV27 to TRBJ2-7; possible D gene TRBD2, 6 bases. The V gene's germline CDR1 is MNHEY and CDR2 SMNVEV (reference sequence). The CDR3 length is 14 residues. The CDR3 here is CASSLFRDSSEQYF. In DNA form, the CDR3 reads TGTGCCAGCAGTTTATTTCGGGACTCCTCCGAGCAGTACTTC.

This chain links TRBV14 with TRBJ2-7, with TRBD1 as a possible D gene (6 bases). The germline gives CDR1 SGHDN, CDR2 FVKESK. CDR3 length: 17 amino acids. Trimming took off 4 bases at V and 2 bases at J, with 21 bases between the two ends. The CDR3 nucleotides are TGTGCCAGCAGCCCCGATGCGTACAGGGCCAGGACCTACGAGCAGTACTTC. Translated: CASSPDAYRARTYEQYF.

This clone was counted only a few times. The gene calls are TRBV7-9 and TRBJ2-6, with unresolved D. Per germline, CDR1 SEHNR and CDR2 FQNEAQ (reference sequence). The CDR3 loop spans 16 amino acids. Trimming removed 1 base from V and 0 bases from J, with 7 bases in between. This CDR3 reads CASSLGRTSGANVLTF. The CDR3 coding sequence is TGTGCCAGCAGCTTAGGTCGCACCTCTGGGGCCAACGTCCTGACTTTC.

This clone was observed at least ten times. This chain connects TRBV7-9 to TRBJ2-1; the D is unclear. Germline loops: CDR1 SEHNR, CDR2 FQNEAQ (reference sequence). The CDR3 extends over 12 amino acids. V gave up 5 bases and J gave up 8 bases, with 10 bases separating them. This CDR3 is CASSGLRDEQFF. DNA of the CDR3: TGTGCCAGCAGCGGTCTAAGGGATGAGCAGTTCTTC.

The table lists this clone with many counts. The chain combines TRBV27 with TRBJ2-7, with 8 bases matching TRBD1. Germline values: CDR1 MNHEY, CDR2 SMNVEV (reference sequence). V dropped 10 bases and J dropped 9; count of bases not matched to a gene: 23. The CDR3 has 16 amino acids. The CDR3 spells CATGVRAGTGATAQYF. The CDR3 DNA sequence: TGTGCCACCGGGGTGAGGGCCGGGACAGGAGCTACTGCGCAGTACTTC.

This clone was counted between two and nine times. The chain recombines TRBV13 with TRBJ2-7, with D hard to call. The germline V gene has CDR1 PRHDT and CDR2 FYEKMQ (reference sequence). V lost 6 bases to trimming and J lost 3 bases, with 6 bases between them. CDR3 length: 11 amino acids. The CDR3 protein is CASSPVYEQYF. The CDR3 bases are TGTGCCAGCAGTCCCGTCTACGAGCAGTACTTC.

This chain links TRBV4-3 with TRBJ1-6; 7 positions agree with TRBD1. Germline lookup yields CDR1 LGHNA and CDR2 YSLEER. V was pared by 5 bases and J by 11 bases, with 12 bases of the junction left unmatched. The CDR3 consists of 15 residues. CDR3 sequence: CASSSPGQLGPPLHF. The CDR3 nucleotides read TGCGCCAGCAGCTCCCCGGGACAGCTAGGGCCACCCCTCCACTTT.

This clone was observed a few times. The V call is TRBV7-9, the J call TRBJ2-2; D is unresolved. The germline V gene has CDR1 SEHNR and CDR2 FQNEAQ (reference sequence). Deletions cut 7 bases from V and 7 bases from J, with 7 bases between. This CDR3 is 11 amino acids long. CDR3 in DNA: TGTGCCAGCACCCTCGACGGGGAGCTGTTTTTT. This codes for CASTLDGELFF.

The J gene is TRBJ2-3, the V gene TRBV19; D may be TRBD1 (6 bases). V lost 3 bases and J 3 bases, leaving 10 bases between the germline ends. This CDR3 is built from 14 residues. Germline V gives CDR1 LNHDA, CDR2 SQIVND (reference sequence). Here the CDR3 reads CASSMGHSTDTQYF. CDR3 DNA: TGTGCCAGTAGTATGGGACACAGTACAGATACGCAGTATTTT.

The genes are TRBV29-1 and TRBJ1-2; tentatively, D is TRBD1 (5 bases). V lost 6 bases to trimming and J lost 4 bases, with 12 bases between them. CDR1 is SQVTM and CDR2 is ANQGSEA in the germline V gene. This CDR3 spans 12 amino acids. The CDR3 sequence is CSVADSSYGYTF. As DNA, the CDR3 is TGCAGCGTCGCTGACAGTAGCTATGGCTACACCTTC.

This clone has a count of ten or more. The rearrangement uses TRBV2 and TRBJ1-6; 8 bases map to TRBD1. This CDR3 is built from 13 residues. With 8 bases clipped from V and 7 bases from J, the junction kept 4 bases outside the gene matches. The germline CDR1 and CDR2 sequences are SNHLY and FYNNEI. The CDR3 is CASVQGVNSPLHF. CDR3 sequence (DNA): TGTGCCAGCGTACAGGGGGTGAATTCACCCCTCCACTTT.

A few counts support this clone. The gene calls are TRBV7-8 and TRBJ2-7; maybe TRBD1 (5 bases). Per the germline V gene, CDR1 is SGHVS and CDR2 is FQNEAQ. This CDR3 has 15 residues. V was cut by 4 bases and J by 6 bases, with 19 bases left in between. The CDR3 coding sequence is TGTGCCAGCAGCTCCTCCCCAGGGCAGTTCGGCGAGCAGTACTTC. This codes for CASSSSPGQFGEQYF.

The CDR3 reads CASSPSSTGQSYYGYTF. The CDR3 region has the DNA TGTGCCAGCAGCCCCTCTTCGACAGGGCAGAGCTACTATGGCTACACCTTC. The chain carries TRBV4-2 and TRBJ1-2; 7 nucleotides align to TRBD1. CDR3 length equals 17 residues. V trimming: 4 bases; J trimming: 3 bases; junction bases outside the gene matches: 14. Germline-derived CDR1 and CDR2 are LGHNA and YNFKEQ.

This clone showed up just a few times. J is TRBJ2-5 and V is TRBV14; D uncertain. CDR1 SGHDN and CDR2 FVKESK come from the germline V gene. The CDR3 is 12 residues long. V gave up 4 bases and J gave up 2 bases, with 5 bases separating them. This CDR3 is CASSRLQETQYF. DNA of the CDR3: TGTGCCAGCAGCCGTTTACAAGAGACCCAGTACTTC.

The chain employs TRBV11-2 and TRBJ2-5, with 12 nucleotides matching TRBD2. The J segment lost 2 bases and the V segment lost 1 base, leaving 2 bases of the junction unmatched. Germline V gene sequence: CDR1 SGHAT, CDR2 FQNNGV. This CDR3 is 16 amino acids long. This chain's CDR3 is CASSLALAGGQETQYF. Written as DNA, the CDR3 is TGTGCCAGCAGCTTAGCCCTAGCGGGGGGGCAAGAGACCCAGTACTTC.

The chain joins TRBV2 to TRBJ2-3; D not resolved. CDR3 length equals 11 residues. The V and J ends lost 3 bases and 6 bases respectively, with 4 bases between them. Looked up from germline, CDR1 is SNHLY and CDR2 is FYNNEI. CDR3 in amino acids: CASSERDTQYF. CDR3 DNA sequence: TGTGCCAGCAGTGAGAGGGATACGCAGTATTTT.

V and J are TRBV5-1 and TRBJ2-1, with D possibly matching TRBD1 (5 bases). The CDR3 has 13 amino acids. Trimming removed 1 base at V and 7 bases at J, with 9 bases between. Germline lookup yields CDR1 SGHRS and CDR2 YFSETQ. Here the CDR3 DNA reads TGCGCCAGCAGCTTGAGCCCAGGGAATGAGCAGTTCTTC. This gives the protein CASSLSPGNEQFF.

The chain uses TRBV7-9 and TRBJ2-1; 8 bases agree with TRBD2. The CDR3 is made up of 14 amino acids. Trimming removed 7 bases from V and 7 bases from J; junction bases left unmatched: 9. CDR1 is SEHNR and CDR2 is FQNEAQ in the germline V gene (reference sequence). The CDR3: CASTLTSDKNEQFF. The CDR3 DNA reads TGTGCCAGCACCCTGACTAGCGACAAAAATGAGCAGTTCTTC.

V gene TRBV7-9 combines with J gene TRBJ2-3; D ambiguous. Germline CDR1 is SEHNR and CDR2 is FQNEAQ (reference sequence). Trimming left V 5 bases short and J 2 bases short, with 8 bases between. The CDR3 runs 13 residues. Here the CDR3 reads CASSTHDTDTQYF. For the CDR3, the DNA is TGTGCCAGCAGCACCCATGACACAGATACGCAGTATTTT.

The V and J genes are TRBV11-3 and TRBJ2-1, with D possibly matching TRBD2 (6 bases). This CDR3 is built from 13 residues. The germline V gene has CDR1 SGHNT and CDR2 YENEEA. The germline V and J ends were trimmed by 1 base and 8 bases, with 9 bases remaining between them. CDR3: CASSLGSGDEQFF. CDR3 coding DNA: TGTGCCAGCAGCTTAGGTTCGGGGGATGAGCAGTTCTTC.

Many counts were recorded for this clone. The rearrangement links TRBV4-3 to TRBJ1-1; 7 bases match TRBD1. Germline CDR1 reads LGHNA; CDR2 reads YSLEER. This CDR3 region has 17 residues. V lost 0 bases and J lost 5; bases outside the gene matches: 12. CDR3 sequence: CASSQDLTGLQWTEAFF. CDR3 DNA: TGCGCCAGCAGCCAAGATCTGACAGGGCTTCAATGGACTGAAGCTTTCTTT.

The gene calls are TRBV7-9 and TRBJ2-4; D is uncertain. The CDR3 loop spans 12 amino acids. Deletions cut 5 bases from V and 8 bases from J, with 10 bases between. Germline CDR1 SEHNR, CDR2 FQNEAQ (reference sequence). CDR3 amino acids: CASSPSRDIQYF. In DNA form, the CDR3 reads TGTGCCAGCAGCCCAAGCCGGGACATTCAGTACTTC.

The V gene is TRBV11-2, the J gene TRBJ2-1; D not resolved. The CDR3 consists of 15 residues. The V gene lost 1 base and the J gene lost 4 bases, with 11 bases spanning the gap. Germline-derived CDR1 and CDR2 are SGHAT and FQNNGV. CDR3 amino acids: CASSLGATKYNEQFF. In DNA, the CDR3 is TGTGCCAGCAGCTTAGGGGCGACGAAGTACAATGAGCAGTTCTTC.

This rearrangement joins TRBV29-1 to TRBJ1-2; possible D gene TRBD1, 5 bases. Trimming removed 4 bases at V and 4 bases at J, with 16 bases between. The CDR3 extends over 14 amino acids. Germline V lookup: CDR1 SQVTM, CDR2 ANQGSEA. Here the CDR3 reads CSVGGDSKFYGYTF. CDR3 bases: TGCAGCGTTGGGGGCGACAGCAAGTTCTATGGCTACACCTTC.

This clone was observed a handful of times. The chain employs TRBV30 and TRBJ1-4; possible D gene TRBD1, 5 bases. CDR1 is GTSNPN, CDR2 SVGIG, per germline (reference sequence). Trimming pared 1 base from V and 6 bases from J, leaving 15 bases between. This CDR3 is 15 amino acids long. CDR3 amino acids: CAWSAGWEGYEKLFF. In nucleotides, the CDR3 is TGTGCCTGGAGTGCGGGGTGGGAGGGGTATGAAAAACTGTTTTTT.

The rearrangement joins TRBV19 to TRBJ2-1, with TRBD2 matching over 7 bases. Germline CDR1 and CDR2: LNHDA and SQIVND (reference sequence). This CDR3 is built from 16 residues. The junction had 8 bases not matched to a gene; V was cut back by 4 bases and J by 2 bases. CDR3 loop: CASSSFTSETYNEQFF. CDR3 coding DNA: TGTGCCAGTAGTAGCTTTACTAGCGAGACCTACAATGAGCAGTTCTTC.